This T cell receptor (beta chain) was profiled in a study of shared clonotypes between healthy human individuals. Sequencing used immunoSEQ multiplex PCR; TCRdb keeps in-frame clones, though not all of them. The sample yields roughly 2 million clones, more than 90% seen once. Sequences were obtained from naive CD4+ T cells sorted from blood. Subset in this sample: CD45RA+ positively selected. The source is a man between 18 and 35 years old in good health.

CDR3 DNA sequence: TGCAGCGTTGGGGACAGGGGATGGAGAGAGACCCAGTACTTC. As protein: CSVGDRGWRETQYF. The gene calls are TRBV29-1 and TRBJ2-5; 10 nucleotides line up with TRBD1. Germline assignment: CDR1 SQVTM and CDR2 ANQGSEA. V dropped 4 bases and J dropped 4; count of bases not matched to a gene: 6. The CDR3 has 14 residues. The full variable domain, rest sourced from reference TRBV29-1 and TRBJ2-5, is SAVISQKPSRDICQRGTSLTIQCQVDSQVTMMFWYRQQPGQSLTLIATANQGSEATYESGFVIDKFPISRPNLTFSTLTVSNMSPEDSSIYLCSVGDRGWRETQYFGPGTRLLVL.